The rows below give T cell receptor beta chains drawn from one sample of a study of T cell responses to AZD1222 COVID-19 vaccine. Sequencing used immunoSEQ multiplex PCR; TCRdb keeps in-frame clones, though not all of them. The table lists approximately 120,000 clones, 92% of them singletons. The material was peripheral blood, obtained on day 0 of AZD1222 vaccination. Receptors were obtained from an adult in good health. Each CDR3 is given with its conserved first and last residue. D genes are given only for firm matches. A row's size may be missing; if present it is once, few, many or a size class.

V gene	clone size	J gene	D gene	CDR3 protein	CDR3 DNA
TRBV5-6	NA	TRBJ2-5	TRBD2	CASSGLLAGVGETQYF	TGTGCCAGCAGCGGCCTACTAGCGGGAGTTGGGGAGACCCAGTACTTC
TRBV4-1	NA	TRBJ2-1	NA	CASSQVQGGDEQFF	TGCGCCAGCAGCCAAGTCCAGGGGGGTGATGAGCAGTTCTTC
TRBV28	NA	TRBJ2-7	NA	CASSFTSPTEQYF	TGTGCCAGCAGTTTTACCAGCCCTACCGAGCAGTACTTC
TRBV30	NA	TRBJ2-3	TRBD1	CASTGQGWPDTQYF	TGTGCCAGTACGGGACAGGGGTGGCCAGATACGCAGTATTTT
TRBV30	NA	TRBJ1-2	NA	CAWRGGSLNYGYTF	TGTGCCTGGAGGGGGGGCAGTCTTAACTATGGCTACACCTTC
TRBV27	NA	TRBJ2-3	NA	CASSLSLNTDTQYF	TGTGCCAGCAGTTTGTCCCTGAACACAGATACGCAGTATTTT
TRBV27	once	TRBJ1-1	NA	CASSLRSSLNTEAFF	TGTGCCAGCAGTTTACGTTCCAGCTTGAACACTGAAGCTTTCTTT
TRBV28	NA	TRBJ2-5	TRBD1	CASSLNRGIQETQYF	TGTGCCAGCAGTTTAAACAGGGGGATCCAAGAGACCCAGTACTTC
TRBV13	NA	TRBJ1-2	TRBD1	CASSLGGQGRGRNYGYTF	TGTGCCAGCAGCTTAGGGGGACAGGGAAGAGGGAGAAACTATGGCTACACCTTC
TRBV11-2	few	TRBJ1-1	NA	CASSSRQYPREAFF	TGTGCCAGCAGCTCCCGACAATATCCCCGTGAAGCTTTCTTT
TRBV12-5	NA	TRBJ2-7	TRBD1	CASGLVPGGMYEQYF	TGTGCTAGTGGTTTGGTACCAGGGGGCATGTACGAGCAGTACTTC
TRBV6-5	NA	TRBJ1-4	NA	CASRFLGEKLFF	TGTGCCAGCAGATTCCTGGGCGAAAAACTGTTTTTT